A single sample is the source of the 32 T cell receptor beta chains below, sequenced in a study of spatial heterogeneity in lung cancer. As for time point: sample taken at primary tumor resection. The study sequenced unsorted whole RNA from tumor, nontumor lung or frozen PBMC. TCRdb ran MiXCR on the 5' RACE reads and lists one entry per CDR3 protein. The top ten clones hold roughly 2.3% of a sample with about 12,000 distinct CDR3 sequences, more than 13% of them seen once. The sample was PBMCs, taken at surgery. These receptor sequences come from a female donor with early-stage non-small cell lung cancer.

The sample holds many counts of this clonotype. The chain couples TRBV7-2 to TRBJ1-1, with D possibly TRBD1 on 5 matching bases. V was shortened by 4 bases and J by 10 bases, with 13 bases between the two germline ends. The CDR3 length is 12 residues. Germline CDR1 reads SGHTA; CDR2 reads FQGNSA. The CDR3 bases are TGTGCCAGCAGCTCCCCCCTGGGGGGAGCTTTCTTT. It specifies CASSSPLGGAFF.

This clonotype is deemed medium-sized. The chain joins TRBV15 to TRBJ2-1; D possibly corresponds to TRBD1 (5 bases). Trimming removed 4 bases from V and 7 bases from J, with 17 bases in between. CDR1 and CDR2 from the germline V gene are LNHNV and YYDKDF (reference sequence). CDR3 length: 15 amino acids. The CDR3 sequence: CATSKRAQGRNEQFF. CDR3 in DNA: TGTGCCACCAGCAAACGCGCCCAGGGCCGGAATGAGCAGTTCTTC.

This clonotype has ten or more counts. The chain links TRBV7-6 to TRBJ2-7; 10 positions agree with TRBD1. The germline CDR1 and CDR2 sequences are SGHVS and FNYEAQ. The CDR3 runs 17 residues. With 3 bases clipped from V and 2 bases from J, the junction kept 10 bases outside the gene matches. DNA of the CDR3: TGTGCCAGCAGCTTCAATTATCCCGGGACAGGGGCCTACGAGCAGTACTTC. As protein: CASSFNYPGTGAYEQYF.

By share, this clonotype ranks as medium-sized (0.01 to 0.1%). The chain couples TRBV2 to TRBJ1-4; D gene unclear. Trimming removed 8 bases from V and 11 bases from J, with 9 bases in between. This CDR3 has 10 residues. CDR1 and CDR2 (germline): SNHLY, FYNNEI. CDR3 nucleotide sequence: TGTGCCAGCCGTCTTATGAAACTGTTTTTT. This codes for CASRLMKLFF.

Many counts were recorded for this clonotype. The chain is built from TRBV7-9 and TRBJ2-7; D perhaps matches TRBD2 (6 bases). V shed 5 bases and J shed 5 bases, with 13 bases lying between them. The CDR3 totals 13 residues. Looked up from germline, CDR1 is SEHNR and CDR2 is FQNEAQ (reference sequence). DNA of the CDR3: TGTGCCAGCAGCCCGGTTCGGGGGAACGAGCAGTACTTC. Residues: CASSPVRGNEQYF.

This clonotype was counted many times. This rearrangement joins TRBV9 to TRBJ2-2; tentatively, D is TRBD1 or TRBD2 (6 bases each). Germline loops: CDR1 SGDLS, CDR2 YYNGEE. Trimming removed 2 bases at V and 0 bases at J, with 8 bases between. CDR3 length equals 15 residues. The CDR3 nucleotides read TGTGCCAGCAGCGTCGGGGGCGCGAACACCGGGGAGCTGTTTTTT. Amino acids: CASSVGGANTGELFF.

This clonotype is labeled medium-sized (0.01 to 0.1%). CDR3 sequence: CSVAGTGSIYEQYF. The CDR3 DNA follows: TGCAGCGTCGCAGGGACAGGATCGATCTACGAGCAGTACTTC. V and J are TRBV29-1 and TRBJ2-7; 8 bases agree with TRBD1. CDR1 SQVTM and CDR2 ANQGSEA come from the germline V gene. The CDR3 loop spans 14 amino acids. Trimming at V came to 6 bases and at J to 3 bases, leaving 10 bases not matched to a gene.

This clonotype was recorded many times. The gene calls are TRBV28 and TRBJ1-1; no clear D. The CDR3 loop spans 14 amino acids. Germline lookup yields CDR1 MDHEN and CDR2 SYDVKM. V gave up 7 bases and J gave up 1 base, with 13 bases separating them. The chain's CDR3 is CASISPGENTEAFF. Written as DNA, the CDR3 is TGTGCCAGCATCTCCCCGGGTGAGAACACTGAAGCTTTCTTT.

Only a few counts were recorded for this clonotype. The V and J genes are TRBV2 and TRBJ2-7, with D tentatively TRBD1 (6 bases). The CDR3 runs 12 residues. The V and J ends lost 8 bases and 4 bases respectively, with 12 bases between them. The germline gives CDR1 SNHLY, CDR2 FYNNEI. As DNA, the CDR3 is TGTGCCAGCTCGTCCAGGGGATACGAGCAGTACTTC. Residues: CASSSRGYEQYF.

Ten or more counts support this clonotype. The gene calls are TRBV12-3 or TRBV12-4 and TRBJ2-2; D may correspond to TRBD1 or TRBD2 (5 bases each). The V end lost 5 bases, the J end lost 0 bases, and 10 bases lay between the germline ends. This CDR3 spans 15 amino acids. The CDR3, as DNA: TGTGCCAGCAGTATCGGGGCAGCGAACACCGGGGAGCTGTTTTTT. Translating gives CASSIGAANTGELFF.

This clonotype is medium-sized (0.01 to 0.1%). CDR3 residues: CASSVRERETQYF. As DNA, the CDR3 is TGTGCCAGCAGCGTGCGAGAACGAGAGACCCAGTACTTC. V is TRBV9 and J is TRBJ2-5; D remains ambiguous. The CDR3 loop spans 13 amino acids. Germline CDR1 and CDR2: SGDLS and YYNGEE. V lost 2 bases, J lost 4 bases, and 9 bases lay in between.

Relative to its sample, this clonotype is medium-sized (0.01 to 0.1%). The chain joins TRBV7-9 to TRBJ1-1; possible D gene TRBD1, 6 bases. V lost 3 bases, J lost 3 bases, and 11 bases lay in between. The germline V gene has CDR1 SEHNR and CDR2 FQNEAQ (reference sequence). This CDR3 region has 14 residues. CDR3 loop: CASSLAGADTEAFF. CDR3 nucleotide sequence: TGTGCCAGCAGCTTGGCAGGGGCGGACACTGAAGCTTTCTTT.

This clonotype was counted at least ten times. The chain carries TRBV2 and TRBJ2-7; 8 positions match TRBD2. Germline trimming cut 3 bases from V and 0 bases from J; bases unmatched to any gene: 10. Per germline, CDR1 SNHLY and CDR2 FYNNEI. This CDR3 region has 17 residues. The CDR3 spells CASSDSVAGTNSYEQYF. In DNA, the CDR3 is TGTGCCAGCAGTGACTCGGTAGCGGGAACAAACTCCTACGAGCAGTACTTC.

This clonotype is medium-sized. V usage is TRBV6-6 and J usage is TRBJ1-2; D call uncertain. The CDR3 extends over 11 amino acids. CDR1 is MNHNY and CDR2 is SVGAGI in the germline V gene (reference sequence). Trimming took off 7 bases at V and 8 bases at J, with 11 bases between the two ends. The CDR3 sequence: CASKRVSGYTF. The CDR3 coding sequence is TGTGCCAGCAAAAGGGTCTCGGGCTACACCTTC.

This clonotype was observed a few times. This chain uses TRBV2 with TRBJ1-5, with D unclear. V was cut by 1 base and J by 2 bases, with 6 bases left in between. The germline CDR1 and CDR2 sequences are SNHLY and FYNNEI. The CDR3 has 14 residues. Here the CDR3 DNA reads TGTGCCAGCAGTGAAGAGCACCGCAATCAGCCCCAGCATTTT. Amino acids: CASSEEHRNQPQHF.

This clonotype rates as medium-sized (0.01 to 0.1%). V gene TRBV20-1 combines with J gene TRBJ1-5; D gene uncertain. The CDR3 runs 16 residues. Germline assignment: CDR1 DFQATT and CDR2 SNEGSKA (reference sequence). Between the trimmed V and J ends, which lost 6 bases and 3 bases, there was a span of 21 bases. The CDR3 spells CSATRDIGNLNQPQHF. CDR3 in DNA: TGCAGTGCCACCCGCGATATAGGAAACCTCAATCAGCCCCAGCATTTT.

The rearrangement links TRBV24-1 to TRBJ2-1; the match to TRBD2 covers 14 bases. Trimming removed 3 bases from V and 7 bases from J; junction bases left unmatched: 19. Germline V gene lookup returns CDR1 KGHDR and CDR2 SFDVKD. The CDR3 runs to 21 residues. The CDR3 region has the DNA TGTGCCACCAGTGATCCAGGGACTAGCGGGAGCGGTGACAAAGTCTTGAATGAGCAGTTCTTC. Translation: CATSDPGTSGSGDKVLNEQFF.

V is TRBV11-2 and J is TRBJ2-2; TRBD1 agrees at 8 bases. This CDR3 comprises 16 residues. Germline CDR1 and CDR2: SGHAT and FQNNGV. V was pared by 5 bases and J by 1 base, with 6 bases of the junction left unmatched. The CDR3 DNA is TGTGCCAGCAGCCCCTTTGGACAGGGGAACACCGGGGAGCTGTTTTTT. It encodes CASSPFGQGNTGELFF.

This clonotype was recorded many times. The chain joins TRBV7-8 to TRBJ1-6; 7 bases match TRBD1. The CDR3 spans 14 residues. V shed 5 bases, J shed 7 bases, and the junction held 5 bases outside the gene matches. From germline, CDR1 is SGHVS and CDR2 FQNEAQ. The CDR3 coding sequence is TGTGCCAGCAGCCGGACAGGAAACAATTCACCCCTCCACTTT. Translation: CASSRTGNNSPLHF.

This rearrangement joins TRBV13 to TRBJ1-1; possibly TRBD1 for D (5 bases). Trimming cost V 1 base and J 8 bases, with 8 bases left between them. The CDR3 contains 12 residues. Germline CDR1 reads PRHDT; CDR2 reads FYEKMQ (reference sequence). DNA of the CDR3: TGTGCCAGCAGCTTAGTCGACAGCGAAGCTTTCTTT. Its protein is CASSLVDSEAFF.

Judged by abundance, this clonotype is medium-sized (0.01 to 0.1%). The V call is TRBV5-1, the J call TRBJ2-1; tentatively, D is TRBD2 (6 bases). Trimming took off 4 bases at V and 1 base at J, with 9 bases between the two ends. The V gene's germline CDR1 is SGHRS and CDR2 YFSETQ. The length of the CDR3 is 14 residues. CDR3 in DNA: TGCGCCAGCAGCGGGGGACTGTCCTACAATGAGCAGTTCTTC. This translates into CASSGGLSYNEQFF.

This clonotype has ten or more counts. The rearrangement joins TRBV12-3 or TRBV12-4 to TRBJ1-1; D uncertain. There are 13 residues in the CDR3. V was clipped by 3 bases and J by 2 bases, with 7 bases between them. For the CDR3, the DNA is TGTGCCAGCAGTTTGAGTGTAAACACTGAAGCTTTCTTT. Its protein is CASSLSVNTEAFF.

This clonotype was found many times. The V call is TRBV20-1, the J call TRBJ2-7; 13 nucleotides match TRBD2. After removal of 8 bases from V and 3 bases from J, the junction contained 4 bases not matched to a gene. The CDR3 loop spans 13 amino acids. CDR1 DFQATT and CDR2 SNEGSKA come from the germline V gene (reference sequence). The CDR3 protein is CSRRLAGGYEQYF. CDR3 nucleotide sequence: TGCAGTCGGAGACTAGCGGGAGGCTACGAGCAGTACTTC.

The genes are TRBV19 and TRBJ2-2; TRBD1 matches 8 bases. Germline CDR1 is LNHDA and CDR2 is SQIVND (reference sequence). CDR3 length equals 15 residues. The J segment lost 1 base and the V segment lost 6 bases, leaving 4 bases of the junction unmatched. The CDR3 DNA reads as TGTGCCAGTAGACCGGGACAGGTGAACACCGGGGAGCTGTTTTTT. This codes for CASRPGQVNTGELFF.

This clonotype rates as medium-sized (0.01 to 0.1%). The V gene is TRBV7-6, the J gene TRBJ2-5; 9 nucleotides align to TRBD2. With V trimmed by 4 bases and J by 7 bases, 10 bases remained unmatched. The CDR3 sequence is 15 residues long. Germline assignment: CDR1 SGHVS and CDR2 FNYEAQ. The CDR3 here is CASSSNSGSFVTQYF. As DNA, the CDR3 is TGTGCCAGCAGCTCCAATAGCGGGAGTTTCGTGACCCAGTACTTC.

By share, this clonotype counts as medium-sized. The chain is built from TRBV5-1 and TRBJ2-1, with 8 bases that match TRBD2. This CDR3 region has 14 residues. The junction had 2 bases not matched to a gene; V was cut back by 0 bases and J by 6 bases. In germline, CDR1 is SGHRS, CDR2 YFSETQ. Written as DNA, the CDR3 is TGCGCCAGCAGCTTGGACCGGGGGGGCAATGAGCAGTTCTTC. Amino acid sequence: CASSLDRGGNEQFF.

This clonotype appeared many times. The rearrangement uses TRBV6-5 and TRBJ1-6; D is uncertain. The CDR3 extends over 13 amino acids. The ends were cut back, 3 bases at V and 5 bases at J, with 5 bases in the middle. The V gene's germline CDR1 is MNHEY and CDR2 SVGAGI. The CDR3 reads CASSYVDNSPLHF. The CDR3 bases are TGTGCCAGCAGTTATGTAGATAATTCACCCCTCCACTTT.

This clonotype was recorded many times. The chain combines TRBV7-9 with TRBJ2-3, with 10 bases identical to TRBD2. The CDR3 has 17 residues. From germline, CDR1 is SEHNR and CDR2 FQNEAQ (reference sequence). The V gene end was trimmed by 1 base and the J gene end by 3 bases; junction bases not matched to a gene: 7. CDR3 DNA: TGTGCCAGCAGCTTAGGGGAGCGGGGGGGCCGGACAGATACGCAGTATTTT. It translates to CASSLGERGGRTDTQYF.

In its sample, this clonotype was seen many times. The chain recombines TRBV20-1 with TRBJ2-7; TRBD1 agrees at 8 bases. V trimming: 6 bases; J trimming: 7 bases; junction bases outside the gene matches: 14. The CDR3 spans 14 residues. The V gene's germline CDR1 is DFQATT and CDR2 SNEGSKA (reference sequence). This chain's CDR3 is CSAAPRTGSGEQYF. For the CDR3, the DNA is TGCAGTGCCGCTCCCAGGACAGGGAGTGGTGAGCAGTACTTC.

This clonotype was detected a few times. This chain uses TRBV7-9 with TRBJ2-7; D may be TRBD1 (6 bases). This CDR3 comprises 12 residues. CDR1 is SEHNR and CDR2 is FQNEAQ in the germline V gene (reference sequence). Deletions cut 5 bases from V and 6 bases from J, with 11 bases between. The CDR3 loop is CASSPGASEQYF. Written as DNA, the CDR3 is TGTGCCAGCAGCCCAGGGGCAAGCGAGCAGTACTTC.

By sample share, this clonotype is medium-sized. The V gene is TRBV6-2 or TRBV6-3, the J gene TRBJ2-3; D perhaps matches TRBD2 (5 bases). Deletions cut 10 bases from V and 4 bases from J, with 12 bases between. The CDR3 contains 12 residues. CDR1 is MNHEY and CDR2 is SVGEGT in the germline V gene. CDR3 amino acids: CATHRGADTQYF. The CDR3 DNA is TGTGCCACACACCGGGGTGCAGATACGCAGTATTTT.

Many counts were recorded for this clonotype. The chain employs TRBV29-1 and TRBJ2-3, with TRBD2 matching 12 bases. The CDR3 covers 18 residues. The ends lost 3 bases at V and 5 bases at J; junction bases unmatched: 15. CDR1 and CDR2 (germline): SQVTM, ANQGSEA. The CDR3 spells CSVDLTTGLAGGGDTQYF. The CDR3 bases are TGCAGCGTTGACCTAACGACGGGACTAGCGGGTGGTGGAGATACGCAGTATTTT.